This T cell receptor (beta chain) was obtained from a study of early T cells in non-severe SARS-CoV-2 infection. Study in general: RNA in bulk from unsorted whole blood was sequenced, and chains were unpaired.

Researchers tagged individual cDNA molecules with unique molecular identifiers. TCRdb recomputed calls from the 5' RACE reads with MiXCR, one row per CDR3 protein. In the table there are about 26,000 distinct CDR3 sequences, roughly 4.5% of which are singletons. Points from the study as a whole: Clonotype matching in VDJdb favored anti-spike CD8 responses and did not capture private and CD4 specificities.

The germline CDR1 and CDR2 sequences are SGHRS and YFSETQ. With V trimmed by 0 bases and J by 7 bases, 11 bases remained unmatched. This CDR3 region has 16 residues. In this sample, this clonotype turned up many times. Its antigen is currently unknown. Sequenced sample: whole blood. The chain employs TRBV5-1 and TRBJ1-1; TRBD1 aligns across 8 bases. This receptor was identified in an adult who was a healthcare worker with PCR-confirmed SARS-CoV-2 infection or an uninfected control (not recorded which). The CDR3 coding sequence is TGCGCCAGCAGCTTGGTTGCAGGGGGCACCTACCGTGAAGCTTTCTTT. Translated: CASSLVAGGTYREAFF.